This paragraph reports one TCR beta chain. In the source study's methods: Researchers report that nucleated cell counts were estimated from reference gene primer amplification. This table comes from immunoSEQ multiplex PCR, and its TCRdb copy is limited to in-frame clones, with some not included. V, J and clone size reflect that table, while D and trimming were determined from the DNA. The sample lists under 200,000 clones, around 88% occurring once. The data stem from a study of blood T cell repertoires in COVID-19. The CDR3 is 15 residues long. Looked up from germline, CDR1 is SGHTA and CDR2 is FQGNSA. The V and J ends lost 3 bases and 3 bases, in that order; junction bases with no gene match: 5.

The rearrangement links TRBV7-2 to TRBJ2-1; 7 bases fit TRBD2. The sample consisted of peripheral blood. The sequence was obtained from an older woman who had recovered from COVID-19. The CDR3 DNA sequence: TGTGCCAGCAGCTTGATTTCTAGCGGCTACAATGAGCAGTTCTTC. Translating it yields CASSLISSGYNEQFF.